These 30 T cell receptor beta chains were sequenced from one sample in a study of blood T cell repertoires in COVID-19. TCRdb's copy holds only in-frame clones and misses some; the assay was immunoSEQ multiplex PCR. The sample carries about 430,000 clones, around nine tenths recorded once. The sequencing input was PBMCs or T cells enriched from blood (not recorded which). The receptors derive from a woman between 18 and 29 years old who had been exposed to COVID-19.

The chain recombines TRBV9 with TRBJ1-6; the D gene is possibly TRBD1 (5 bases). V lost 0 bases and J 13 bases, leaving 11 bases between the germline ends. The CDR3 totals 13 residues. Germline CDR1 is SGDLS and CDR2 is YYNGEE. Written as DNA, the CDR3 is TGTGCCAGCAGCGTAGTGGGGCAATCGCCCCTCCACTTT. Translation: CASSVVGQSPLHF.

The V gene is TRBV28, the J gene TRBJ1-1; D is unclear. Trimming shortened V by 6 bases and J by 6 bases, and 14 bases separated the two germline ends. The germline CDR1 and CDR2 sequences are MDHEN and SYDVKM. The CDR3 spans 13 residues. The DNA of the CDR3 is TGTGCCAGCAGCCCCCGGGTGCCTCCTGAAGCTTTCTTT. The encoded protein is CASSPRVPPEAFF.

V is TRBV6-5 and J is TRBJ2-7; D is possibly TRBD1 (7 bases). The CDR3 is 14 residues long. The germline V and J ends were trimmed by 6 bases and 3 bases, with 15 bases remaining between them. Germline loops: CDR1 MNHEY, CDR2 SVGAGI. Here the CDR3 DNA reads TGTGCCAGCAGGCCCTCAGGGGGGTTCTACGAGCAGTACTTC. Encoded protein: CASRPSGGFYEQYF.

The CDR3 region is CASSNSSGYEQYF. The DNA for the CDR3 is TGTGCCAGCAGTAATTCTAGCGGCTACGAGCAGTACTTC. The gene calls are TRBV7-2 and TRBJ2-7, with 7 bases identical to TRBD2. The CDR3 has 13 residues. The trim removed 6 bases at V and 3 bases at J, leaving 5 bases unmatched. Germline V lookup: CDR1 SGHTA, CDR2 FQGNSA.

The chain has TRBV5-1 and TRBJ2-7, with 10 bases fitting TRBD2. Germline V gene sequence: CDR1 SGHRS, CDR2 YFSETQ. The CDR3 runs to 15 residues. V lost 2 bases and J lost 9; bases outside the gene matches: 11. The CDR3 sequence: CASSLPLAGVEAQYF. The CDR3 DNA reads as TGCGCCAGCAGCTTACCGCTAGCGGGAGTTGAAGCGCAGTACTTC.

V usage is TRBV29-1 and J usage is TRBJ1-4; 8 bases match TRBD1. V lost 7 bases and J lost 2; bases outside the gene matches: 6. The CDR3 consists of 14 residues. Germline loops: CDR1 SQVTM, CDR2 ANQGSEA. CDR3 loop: CSAGQGTTNEKLFF. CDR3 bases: TGCAGCGCTGGACAGGGTACCACTAATGAAAAACTGTTTTTT.

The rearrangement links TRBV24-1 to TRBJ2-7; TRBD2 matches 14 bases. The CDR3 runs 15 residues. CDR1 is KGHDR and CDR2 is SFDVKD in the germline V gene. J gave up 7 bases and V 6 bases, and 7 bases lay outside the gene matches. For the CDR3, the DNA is TGTGCCACCAGTCCGGGACTAGCGGGAGTAGGAGAGCAGTACTTC. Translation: CATSPGLAGVGEQYF.

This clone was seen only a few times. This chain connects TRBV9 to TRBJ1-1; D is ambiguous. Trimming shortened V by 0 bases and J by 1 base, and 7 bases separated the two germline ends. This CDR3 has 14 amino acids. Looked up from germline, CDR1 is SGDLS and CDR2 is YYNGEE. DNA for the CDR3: TGTGCCAGCAGCGTAGCGGTCGGGAACACTGAAGCTTTCTTT. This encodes CASSVAVGNTEAFF.

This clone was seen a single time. In nucleotides, the CDR3 is TGTGCCAGCACCCCAAGGGGGGGGTCGGTACTGAACACTGAAGCTTTCTTT. It specifies CASTPRGGSVLNTEAFF. The V and J genes are TRBV7-9 and TRBJ1-1, with TRBD1 as a possible D gene (6 bases). This CDR3 spans 17 amino acids. Deletions cut 7 bases from V and 0 bases from J, with 21 bases between. CDR1 SEHNR and CDR2 FQNEAQ come from the germline V gene (reference sequence).

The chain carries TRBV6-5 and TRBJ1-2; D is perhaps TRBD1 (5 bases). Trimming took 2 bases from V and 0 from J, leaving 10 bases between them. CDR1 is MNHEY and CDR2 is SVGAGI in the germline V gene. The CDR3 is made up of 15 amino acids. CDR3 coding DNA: TGTGCCAGCAGTTACGGGGCAGGATCTAACTATGGCTACACCTTC. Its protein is CASSYGAGSNYGYTF.

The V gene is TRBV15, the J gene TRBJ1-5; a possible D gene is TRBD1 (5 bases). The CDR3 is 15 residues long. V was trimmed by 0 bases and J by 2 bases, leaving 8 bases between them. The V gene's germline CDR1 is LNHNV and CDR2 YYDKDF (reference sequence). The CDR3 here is CATSREGGGNQPQHF. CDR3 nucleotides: TGTGCCACCAGCAGAGAAGGAGGGGGCAATCAGCCCCAGCATTTT.

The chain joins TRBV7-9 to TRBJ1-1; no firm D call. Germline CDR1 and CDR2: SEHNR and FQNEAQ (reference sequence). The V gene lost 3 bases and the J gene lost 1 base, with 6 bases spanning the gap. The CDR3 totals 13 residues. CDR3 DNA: TGTGCCAGCAGCTTCGGGGAGAACACTGAAGCTTTCTTT. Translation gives CASSFGENTEAFF.

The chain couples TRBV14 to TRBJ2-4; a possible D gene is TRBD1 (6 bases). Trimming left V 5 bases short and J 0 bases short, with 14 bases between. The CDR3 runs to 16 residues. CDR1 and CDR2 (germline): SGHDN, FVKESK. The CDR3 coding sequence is TGTGCCAGCAGCAGGGGACAAGGCCTAGCCAAAAACATTCAGTACTTC. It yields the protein CASSRGQGLAKNIQYF.

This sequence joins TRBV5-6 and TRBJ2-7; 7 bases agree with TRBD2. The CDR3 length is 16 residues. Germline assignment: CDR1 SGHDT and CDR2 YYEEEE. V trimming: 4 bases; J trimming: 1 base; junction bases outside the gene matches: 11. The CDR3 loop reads CASSAPLAAISYEQYF. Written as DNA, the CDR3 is TGTGCCAGCAGCGCACCCCTAGCGGCTATTTCCTACGAGCAGTACTTC.

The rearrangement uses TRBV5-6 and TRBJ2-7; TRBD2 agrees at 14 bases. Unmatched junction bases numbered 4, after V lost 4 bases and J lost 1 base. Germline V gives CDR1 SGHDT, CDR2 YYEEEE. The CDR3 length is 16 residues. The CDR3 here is CASSGTSGGLSYEQYF. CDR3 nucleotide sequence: TGTGCCAGCAGCGGGACTAGCGGGGGATTGTCCTACGAGCAGTACTTC.

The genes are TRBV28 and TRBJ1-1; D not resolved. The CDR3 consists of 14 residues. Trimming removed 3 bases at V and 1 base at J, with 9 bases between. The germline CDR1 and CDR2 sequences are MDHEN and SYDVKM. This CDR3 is CASSLRLWNTEAFF. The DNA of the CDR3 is TGTGCCAGCAGTTTGAGGTTGTGGAACACTGAAGCTTTCTTT.

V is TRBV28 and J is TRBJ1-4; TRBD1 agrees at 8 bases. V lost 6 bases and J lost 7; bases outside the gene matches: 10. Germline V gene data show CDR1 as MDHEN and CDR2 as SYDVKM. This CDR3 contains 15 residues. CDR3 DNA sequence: TGTGCCAGCAGACCCCGACAGGGGAGGGGTGAAAAACTGTTTTTT. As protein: CASRPRQGRGEKLFF.

This CDR3 reads CASLGGSSGNTIYF. CDR3 bases: TGTGCCAGCTTGGGGGGATCCTCTGGAAACACCATATATTTT. This chain joins TRBV28 and TRBJ1-3; D is perhaps TRBD1 (5 bases). V shed 8 bases and J shed 0 bases, with 11 bases lying between them. CDR3 length: 14 residues. Germline V gives CDR1 MDHEN, CDR2 SYDVKM. Combining the CDR3 with reference TRBV28 and TRBJ1-3 gives the whole variable domain DVKVTQSSRYLVKRTGEKVFLECVQDMDHENMFWYRQDPGLGLRLIYFSYDVKMKEKGDIPEGYSVSREKKERFSLILESASTNQTSMYLCASLGGSSGNTIYFGEGSWLTVV.

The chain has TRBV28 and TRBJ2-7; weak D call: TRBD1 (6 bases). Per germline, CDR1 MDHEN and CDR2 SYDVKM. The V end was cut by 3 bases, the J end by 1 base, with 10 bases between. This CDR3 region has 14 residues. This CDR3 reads CASSLRQESYEQYF. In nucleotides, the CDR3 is TGTGCCAGCAGTTTGAGACAGGAATCCTACGAGCAGTACTTC.

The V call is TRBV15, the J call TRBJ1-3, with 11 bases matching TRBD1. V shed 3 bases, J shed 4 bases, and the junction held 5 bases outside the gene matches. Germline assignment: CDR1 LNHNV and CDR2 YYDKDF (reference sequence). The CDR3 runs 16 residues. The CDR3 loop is CATSSPGQGAGNTIYF. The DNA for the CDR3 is TGTGCCACCAGCAGCCCCGGACAGGGGGCAGGAAACACCATATATTTT.

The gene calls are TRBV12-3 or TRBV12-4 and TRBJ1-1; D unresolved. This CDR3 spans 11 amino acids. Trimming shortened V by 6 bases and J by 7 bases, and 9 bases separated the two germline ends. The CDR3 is CASSPGSEAFF. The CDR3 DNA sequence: TGTGCCAGCAGCCCCGGGAGTGAAGCTTTCTTT.

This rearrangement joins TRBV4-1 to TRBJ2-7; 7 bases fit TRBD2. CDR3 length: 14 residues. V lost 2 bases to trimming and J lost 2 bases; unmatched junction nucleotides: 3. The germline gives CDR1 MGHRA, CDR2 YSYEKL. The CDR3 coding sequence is TGCGCCAGCAGCCAAAGGGACTACACCTACGAGCAGTACTTC. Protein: CASSQRDYTYEQYF.

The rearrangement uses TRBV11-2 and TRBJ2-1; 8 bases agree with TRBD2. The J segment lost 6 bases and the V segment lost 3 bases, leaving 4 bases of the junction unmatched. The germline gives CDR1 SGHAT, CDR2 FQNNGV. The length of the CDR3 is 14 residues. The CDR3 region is CASSLTSVSNEQFF. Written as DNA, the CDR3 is TGTGCCAGCAGCTTGACTAGCGTAAGCAATGAGCAGTTCTTC.

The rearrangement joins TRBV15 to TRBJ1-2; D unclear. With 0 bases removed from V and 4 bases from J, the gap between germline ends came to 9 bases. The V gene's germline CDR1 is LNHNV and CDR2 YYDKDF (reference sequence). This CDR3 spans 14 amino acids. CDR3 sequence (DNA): TGTGCCACCAGCAGAGAATACGGGAGCTATGGCTACACCTTC. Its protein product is CATSREYGSYGYTF.

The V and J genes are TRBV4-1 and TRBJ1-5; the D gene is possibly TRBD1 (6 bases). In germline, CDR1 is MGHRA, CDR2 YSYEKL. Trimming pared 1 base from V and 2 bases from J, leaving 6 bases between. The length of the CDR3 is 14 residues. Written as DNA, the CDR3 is TGCGCCAGCAGCCAAGCAGGGGGCAATCAGCCCCAGCATTTT. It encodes CASSQAGGNQPQHF.

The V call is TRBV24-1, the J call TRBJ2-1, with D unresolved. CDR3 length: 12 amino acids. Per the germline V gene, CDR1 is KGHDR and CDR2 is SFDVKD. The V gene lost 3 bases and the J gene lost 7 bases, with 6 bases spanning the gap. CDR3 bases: TGTGCCACCAGTGATCCAGTGAATGAGCAGTTCTTC. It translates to CATSDPVNEQFF.

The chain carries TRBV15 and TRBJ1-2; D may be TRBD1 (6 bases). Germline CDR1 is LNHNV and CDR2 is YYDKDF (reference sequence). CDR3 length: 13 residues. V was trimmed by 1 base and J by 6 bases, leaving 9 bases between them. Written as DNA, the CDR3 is TGTGCCACCAGCAGAGCCTCAGGGGATGGCTACACCTTC. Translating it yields CATSRASGDGYTF.

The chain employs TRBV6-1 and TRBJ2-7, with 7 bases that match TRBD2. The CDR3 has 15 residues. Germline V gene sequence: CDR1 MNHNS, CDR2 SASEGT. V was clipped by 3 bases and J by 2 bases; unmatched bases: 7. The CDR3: CASSEGLPITYEQYF. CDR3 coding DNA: TGTGCCAGCAGTGAGGGACTACCGATCACCTACGAGCAGTACTTC.

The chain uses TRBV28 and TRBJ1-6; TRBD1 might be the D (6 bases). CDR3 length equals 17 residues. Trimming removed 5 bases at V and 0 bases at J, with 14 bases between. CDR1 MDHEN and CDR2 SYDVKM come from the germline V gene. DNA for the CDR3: TGTGCCAGCAGTAACTTCCAGGGGAGCTCCTATAATTCACCCCTCCACTTT. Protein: CASSNFQGSSYNSPLHF.

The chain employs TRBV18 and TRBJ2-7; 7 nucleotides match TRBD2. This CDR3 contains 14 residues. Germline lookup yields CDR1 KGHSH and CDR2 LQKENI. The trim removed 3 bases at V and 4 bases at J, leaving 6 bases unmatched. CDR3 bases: TGTGCCAGCTCACCCCGGCTAGCGGATTACGAGCAGTACTTC. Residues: CASSPRLADYEQYF.